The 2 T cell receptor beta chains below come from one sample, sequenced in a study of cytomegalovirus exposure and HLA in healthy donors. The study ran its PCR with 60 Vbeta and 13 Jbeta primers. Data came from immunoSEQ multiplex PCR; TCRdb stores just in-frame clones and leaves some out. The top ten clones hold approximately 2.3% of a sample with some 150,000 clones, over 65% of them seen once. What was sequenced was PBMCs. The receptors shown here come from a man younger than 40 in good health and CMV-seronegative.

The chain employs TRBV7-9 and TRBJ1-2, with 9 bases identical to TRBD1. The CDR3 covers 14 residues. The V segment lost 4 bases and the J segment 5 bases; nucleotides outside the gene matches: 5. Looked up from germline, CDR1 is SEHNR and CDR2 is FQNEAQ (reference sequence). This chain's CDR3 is CASSSDRGEYGYTF. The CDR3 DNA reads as TGTGCCAGCAGCTCTGACAGGGGGGAGTATGGCTACACCTTC.

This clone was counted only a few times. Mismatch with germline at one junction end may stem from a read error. The CDR3 DNA sequence: TGTGCCGCGGCGGGGGGCCTTACTAACTATGGCTACCCCTTC. It is translated as CAAAGGLTNYGYPF. The chain has TRBV5-4 and TRBJ1-2, with D perhaps matching TRBD1 (6 bases). The CDR3 totals 14 residues. Germline V lookup: CDR1 SGHNT, CDR2 YYREEE (reference sequence).